What follows is one TCR beta chain and its context. These data come from a study of patients and donors after allogeneic stem cell transplantation. MiXCR, run by TCRdb on the RT-PCR reads, gives a single entry per CDR3 protein. The table records 800,000 to 1,000,000 distinct CDR3 sequences, more than 15% of them present only once. Sequencing was carried out using blood, either unsorted or a sorted T cell fraction (not recorded which). This clonotype originated in a human donor who was either an allogeneic HSCT recipient or a stem cell or donor lymphocyte infusion donor (not recorded which). It is not recorded whose cells these are; they may come from a transplant donor.

The CDR3, as DNA: TGTGCCAGCAGCGTAGAGGGAGGGGTGGGCCAGACCCAGTACTTC. Translated, it gives CASSVEGGVGQTQYF. This chain connects TRBV9 to TRBJ2-5; TRBD2 matches at 7 bases. The trim removed 0 bases at V and 6 bases at J, leaving 8 bases unmatched. The germline V gene encodes CDR1 SGDLS and CDR2 YYNGEE. The CDR3 runs 15 residues.